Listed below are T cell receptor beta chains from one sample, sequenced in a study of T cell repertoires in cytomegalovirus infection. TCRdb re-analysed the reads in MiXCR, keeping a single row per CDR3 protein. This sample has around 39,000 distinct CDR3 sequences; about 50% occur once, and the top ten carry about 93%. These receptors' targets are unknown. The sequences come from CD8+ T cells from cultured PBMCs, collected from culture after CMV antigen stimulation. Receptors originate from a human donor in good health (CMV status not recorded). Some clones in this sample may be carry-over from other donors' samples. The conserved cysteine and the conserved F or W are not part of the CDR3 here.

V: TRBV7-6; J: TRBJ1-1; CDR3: ASSPLIAAEAF
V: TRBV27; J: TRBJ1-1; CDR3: ASRQGGNTEAF
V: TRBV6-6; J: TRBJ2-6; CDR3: ASSSRDTYRSGANVLT
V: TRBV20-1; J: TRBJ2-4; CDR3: SALRTGDIQY
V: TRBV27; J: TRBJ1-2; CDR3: ASSFGQGASYT
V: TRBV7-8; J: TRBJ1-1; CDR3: ASSLEPLGEAV
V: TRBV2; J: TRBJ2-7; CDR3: ASMVGIGEQY
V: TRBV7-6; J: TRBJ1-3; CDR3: ASSPGDRGPYTIY
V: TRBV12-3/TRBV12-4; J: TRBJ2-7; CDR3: ASGRGRSIVGEQY
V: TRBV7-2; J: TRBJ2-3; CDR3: ASSVLGNPSTDTQY
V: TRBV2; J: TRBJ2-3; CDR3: ASSSGRDTQY
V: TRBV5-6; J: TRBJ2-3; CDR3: ASTPRGQGATDTQY
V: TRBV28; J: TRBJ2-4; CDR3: ASGRGRAKNIQY
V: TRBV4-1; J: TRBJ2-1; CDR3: ASRTSGAFGNEQF
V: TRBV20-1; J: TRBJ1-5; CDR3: SARTRDSNQPQH
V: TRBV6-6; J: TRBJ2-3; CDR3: ASRGSGADTQY
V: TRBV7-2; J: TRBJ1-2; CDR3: ASSLALDGYT
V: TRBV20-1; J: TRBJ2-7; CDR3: SARVGGSSYEQY
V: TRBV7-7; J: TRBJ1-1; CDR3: ASSLGTGTEAF